The 8 T cell receptor beta chains given below trace back to one sample, sequenced in a study of blood T cells in healthy people across ages. Alongside a J-beta primer mix, a sample-barcoded 5' primer served in a second PCR lasting about 7 to 12 cycles. Using its own MiXCR run on the 5' RACE reads, TCRdb lists one record per CDR3 protein. This table holds roughly 680,000 distinct CDR3 sequences, around 45% found once. The material sequenced was blood. The origin of the receptors is a woman aged 55 to 70 in good health.

The V and J genes are TRBV10-2 and TRBJ2-5, with D maybe TRBD2 (6 bases). The CDR3 is 16 residues long. Trimming stripped 2 bases from V and 7 bases from J, with 20 bases between. Germline V lookup: CDR1 WSHSY, CDR2 SAAADI. This CDR3 reads CASSETPPGVPGTQYF. The CDR3, as DNA: TGCGCCAGCAGTGAGACTCCTCCGGGGGTCCCAGGGACCCAGTACTTC.

The rearrangement joins TRBV12-3 or TRBV12-4 to TRBJ1-5; no clear D. This CDR3 is 14 amino acids long. Trimming removed 3 bases at V and 3 bases at J, with 9 bases between. The CDR3 spells CASSFLGFNQPQHF. The CDR3 nucleotides are TGTGCCAGCAGTTTTTTGGGATTCAATCAGCCCCAGCATTTT.

This clonotype occurred a few times. This chain uses TRBV3-1 with TRBJ2-3; 7 bases agree with TRBD2. Germline assignment: CDR1 LGHDT and CDR2 YNNKEL (reference sequence). V lost 0 bases and J lost 1; bases outside the gene matches: 1. The CDR3 is made up of 15 amino acids. The CDR3: CASSQDAGGTDTQYF. In nucleotides, the CDR3 is TGTGCCAGCAGCCAAGACGCGGGAGGCACAGATACGCAGTATTTT.

There are a few counts of this clonotype. V usage is TRBV6-5 and J usage is TRBJ2-5, with 13 bases fitting TRBD2. Gene TRBJ2-7 matches the end of the DNA better, so the J call may be wrong. The CDR3 covers 15 residues. Germline V gene sequence: CDR1 MNHEY, CDR2 SVGAGI. Here the CDR3 reads CASSQLGLAGHEQYF. CDR3 in DNA: TGTGCCAGCAGCCAGTTGGGACTAGCGGGGCACGAGCAGTACTTC.

This chain links TRBV6-1 with TRBJ1-5; the D gene is possibly TRBD1 (6 bases). The germline V gene has CDR1 MNHNS and CDR2 SASEGT. Trimming took 9 bases from V and 0 from J, leaving 15 bases between them. The CDR3 length is 15 residues. The CDR3 DNA sequence: TGTGCCAGTTACAGGGAACTGTATAGCAATCAGCCCCAGCATTTT. Its protein product is CASYRELYSNQPQHF.

This clonotype was detected a few times. The chain joins TRBV5-1 to TRBJ2-1; 10 bases are shared with TRBD1. The CDR3 sequence is 15 residues long. Trimming at V came to 3 bases and at J to 6 bases, leaving 6 bases not matched to a gene. CDR1 is SGHRS, CDR2 YFSETQ, per germline. The CDR3 nucleotides are TGCGCCAGCAGCTACACGGGACAGGGGAGCAATGAGCAGTTCTTC. It codes for CASSYTGQGSNEQFF.

V and J are TRBV2 and TRBJ1-4, with D hard to call. The CDR3 is 14 amino acids. Trimming cost V 4 bases and J 3 bases, with 9 bases left between them. Germline CDR1 reads SNHLY; CDR2 reads FYNNEI. CDR3: CASSGAAANEKLFF. DNA of the CDR3: TGTGCCAGCAGTGGGGCGGCGGCTAATGAAAAACTGTTTTTT. The complete variable domain, with remaining parts taken from reference TRBV2 and TRBJ1-4, reads EPEVTQTPSHQVTQMGQEVILRCVPISNHLYFYWYRQILGQKVEFLVSFYNNEISEKSEIFDDQFSVERPDGSNFTLKIRSTKLEDSAMYFCASSGAAANEKLFFGSGTQLSVL.

A few counts support this clonotype. This chain joins TRBV7-2 and TRBJ2-2, with 9 positions matching TRBD1. This CDR3 region has 16 residues. Germline CDR1 reads SGHTA; CDR2 reads FQGNSA. V lost 5 bases, J lost 3 bases, and 7 bases stayed unmatched. The CDR3 DNA reads TGTGCCAGCAGCCCCCCGGGACAGGGCTACACCGGGGAGCTGTTTTTT. It codes for CASSPPGQGYTGELFF.